This TCR beta chain was obtained from a study of tumor-infiltrating lymphocytes in primary liver carcinoma. The study's findings and limits: Tumor-blood pairs (like tumor-adjacent pairs) overlapped less than tumor region pairs did. Tumor samples exhibited a significantly greater top-250-clone fraction than blood samples (p = 0.039).

RNA and DNA were co-extracted from approximately 20-30 mg of unsorted bulk tissue. Cases comprised patients with primary liver carcinoma who received surgical resection. From around 0.5 ug of total RNA, TCR beta-specific cDNA was reverse-transcribed using a constant-region primer. ARM-PCR, slightly modified, supplied the TCR beta libraries through three nested multiplex PCR rounds. Two initial PCR rounds of 10 to 11 cycles each paired TRBV1-TRBV30 forward primers with a C-beta reverse primer. TCRdb reprocessed the multiplex PCR reads with MiXCR, giving one entry per CDR3 protein. Of about 74,000 distinct CDR3 sequences in the sample, approximately 70% were seen once. Comments on this clonotype: Its antigen is currently unknown. The conserved closing phenylalanine or tryptophan is absent in this CDR3, likely reflecting a read error. It is unclear where the CDR3 begins or ends on the DNA, so no DNA is shown, and the CDR3 is as TCRdb lists it.

Germline V gene lookup returns CDR1 MDHEN and CDR2 SYDVKM. The CDR3 sequence runs 14 residues, both termini included. The source of this sequence is a man aged 40-49 years with primary liver carcinoma and hepatitis B virus infection. The specimen sequenced was liver tumor tissue from sampling region 4. Specified subset: tumor region T4, right-lateral pole. The chain joins TRBV28 to TRBJ2-3; the D segment call TRBD2 is taken from the table without a DNA check. The CDR3 region is CASSLGGTQKSPYL.